This T cell receptor beta chain was obtained from a study of shared clonotypes between healthy human individuals. The naive CD8 subset, CD45RO-negative cells positively selected for CCR7, excluded terminally differentiated effector memory CD45RA+ cells. The table lists this clone with a count of one. Germline assignment: CDR1 PRHDT and CDR2 FYEKMQ (reference sequence). CDR3 length equals 14 residues. Trimming cost V 5 bases and J 7 bases, with 12 bases left between them. Source study methods: ImmunoSEQ junction-only sequences lacked quality scores, so their filtering differed. Assay used: immunoSEQ multiplex PCR; TCRdb lists only in-frame clones, some missing. For V, J and clone size, that table is used; D and trimming come from the DNA. The table lists about 2,100,000 clones, just over 90% of them singletons.

This sequence originates from a man younger than 30 in good health. Some clones in this sample may be carry-over from other donors' samples. This sequence joins TRBV13 and TRBJ1-6, with a possible D match to TRBD1 (6 bases). Sequences were obtained from naive CD8+ T cells from PBMCs. The CDR3 region is CASSQDRVNSPLHF. The DNA for the CDR3 is TGTGCCAGCAGCCAGGACAGAGTAAATTCACCCCTCCACTTT. The full variable domain, completed using reference TRBV13 and TRBJ1-6, is AAGVIQSPRHLIKEKRETATLKCYPIPRHDTVYWYQQGPGQDPQFLISFYEKMQSDKGSIPDRFSAQQFSDYHSELNMSSLELGDSALYFCASSQDRVNSPLHFGNGTRLTVT.